This T cell receptor (beta chain) was documented in a study of naive and memory T cell subsets. General study points: A few larger clonotypes appeared in naive repertoires, especially CD8, possibly memory cells re-expressing CD45RA. In CD4 and CD8 cells, diversity dropped from naive through EMRA.

An equimolar mix of two oligonucleotides served as the beta constant-region primer for TRBC1 and TRBC2. Nested alpha and beta constant-region primers with the SP2 primer drove four PCR rounds on ligated cDNA. TCRdb re-derived calls from the UMI-ligation and nested PCR reads in MiXCR, one entry per CDR3 protein. The sample yields over 100,000 distinct CDR3 sequences, about 14% seen once. Details on this clonotype: Its antigen is undetermined.

Germline CDR1 LNHDA, CDR2 SQIVND (reference sequence). The CDR3 consists of 13 residues. Trimming stripped 6 bases from V and 6 bases from J, with 12 bases between. The receptor comes from a human donor in good health. This chain uses TRBV19 with TRBJ2-1; tentatively, D is TRBD1 or TRBD2 (5 bases each). Sequencing was done on a sample of naive CD8+ T cells from blood. CDR3 DNA sequence: TGTGCCAGTAGCTCGTCGAGGGGCAATGAGCAGTTCTTC. Residues: CASSSSRGNEQFF.